The source of this TCR beta chain is a study of beta chain features in type 1 diabetes. Study-wide results and caveats: Patients with Type 1 diabetes showed moderately but significantly shorter TCRB CDR3s in all four CD4+ subsets. When cDNA is sequenced, cells with high TCR expression could be over-represented. Compared to healthy donors, patients appeared to have naive, central memory and Treg TCRB repertoires that were more alike.

As every portion of the isolated RNA was reverse transcribed, the sequencing read expressed TCRB transcripts. Only in-frame clones appear in the TCRdb table, and some are missing; sequencing was by immunoSEQ multiplex PCR. The table lists 300,000 to 400,000 clones, 9.3% of them singletons. Blood was drawn once from each donor into heparinised tubes. The draws averaged about 0.11 L. Sorting with CD45RO/CCR7/CD25/CD127/CD95/CD27 yielded naive, central memory, regulatory and stem-like memory CD4+ cells. Concerning this clone: What it binds is unknown.

Input material: central memory CD4+ T cells from blood. This receptor was identified in a man aged 25 to 40 with type 1 diabetes.

The CDR3: CASRGQGSHEQYF. CDR3 DNA: TGTGCCAGCAGAGGGCAGGGGAGCCACGAGCAGTACTTC. The chain uses TRBV28 and TRBJ2-7; D might be TRBD1 (6 bases). Germline V gene data show CDR1 as MDHEN and CDR2 as SYDVKM. The CDR3 extends over 13 amino acids. V lost 6 bases, J lost 5 bases, and 14 bases lay in between.